This T cell receptor beta chain was sequenced during a study of tumor-infiltrating lymphocytes in primary liver carcinoma. The study's findings and limits: Tumor-adjacent and tumor-blood pairs shared a smaller degree of overlap than tumor region pairs.

Details on this clonotype: Its matching antigen is unknown.

There are 14 residues in the CDR3. Germline values: CDR1 MGHRA, CDR2 YSYEKL. J gave up 0 bases and V 8 bases, and 4 bases lay outside the gene matches. RNA was extracted from whole blood without cell sorting, alongside germline DNA. A constant-region primer served to make TCR beta cDNA from approximately 490 ng total RNA. Three nested multiplex PCR rounds, a slightly modified ARM-PCR, produced the libraries for TCR beta. Running 10 cycles apiece, the first two PCR rounds relied on TRBV1-TRBV30 forward primers together with a C-beta reverse primer. TCRdb re-derived calls from the multiplex PCR reads in MiXCR, one entry per CDR3 protein. This table has some 190,000 distinct CDR3 sequences, roughly three fifths appearing once.

J is TRBJ2-1 and V is TRBV4-1; 7 nucleotides match TRBD2. The source material was peripheral blood. The TCR was taken from a man in his forties with primary liver carcinoma and hepatitis B virus infection. The CDR3 region has the DNA TGCGCCAGCGGTCGGGACTACTCCTACAATGAGCAGTTCTTC. The encoded protein is CASGRDYSYNEQFF.